This TCR beta chain was profiled in a study of Ad26.COV2.S vaccination and SARS-CoV-2 variants. Regarding treatment: approximately 18 received Ad26.COV2.S at low or high dose, single or two shots; 5 received placebo; per-sample allocation not given. Collection of the samples took place on day 63 after the first injection of vaccine or placebo. The germline V gene encodes CDR1 SGDLS and CDR2 YYNGEE. The CDR3 contains 15 residues. Trimming removed 4 bases from V and 9 bases from J; junction bases left unmatched: 14. Sequencing was performed with immunoSEQ multiplex PCR; in TCRdb, only in-frame clones are kept and a portion is missing. Of 350,000 to 550,000 clones listed, nearly 90% were seen once; the top ten hold about 2.5%. Regarding this clone: Antigen: not known.

Study-level results: Spike-specific TCR breadth was greater after Ad26.COV2.S than placebo.

The TCR was taken from a person aged 18-60 years who received the Ad26.COV2.S COVID-19 vaccine or a placebo. The sequencing here drew on peripheral blood, taken in a trial of Ad26.COV2.S vaccine versus placebo. J is TRBJ1-2 and V is TRBV9; 8 bases fit TRBD1. For the CDR3, the DNA is TGTGCCAGCAGCCCGACAGGGGCGGCTATGTTAAGCTACACCTTC. Protein product: CASSPTGAAMLSYTF.